This paragraph reports one T cell receptor (beta chain). Its cognate antigen is unknown. Profiled with immunoSEQ multiplex PCR; TCRdb holds only in-frame clones, not every one. The profile shows some 97,000 clones, about 90% of them singletons. These data originate in a study of siplizumab effects on memory and regulatory T cells. This CDR3 comprises 14 residues. Trimming took 5 bases from V and 1 from J, leaving 10 bases between them. Germline loops: CDR1 SGHVS, CDR2 FNYEAQ. Study results and caveats: There were only a minor fraction of alloreactive clones that mapped to unstimulated subsets. Apparently key alloresponse contributors, naive T cells also seemed more diverse than memory cells. Whether the proliferating Tregs (from siplizumab cultures) were suppressive was not confirmed.

The chain is built from TRBV7-6 and TRBJ2-3; D ambiguous. The TCR was taken from a human donor in good health. Sequencing input: Tregs sorted from blood. CDR3 DNA: TGTGCCAGCAGCCCTGAGATACGCACAGATACGCAGTATTTT. Its translation: CASSPEIRTDTQYF.